This entry features one T cell receptor beta chain sequence. Its antigen is currently unknown. This record comes from a study of blood T cells in healthy people across ages. Study-wide context: Template switching retrieved approximately one barcoded beta molecule for each two T cells.

Then a second PCR, running about 6 to 12 cycles, was carried out with a sample-barcoded 5' primer and a J-beta primer mix. MiXCR, run by TCRdb on the 5' RACE reads, gives a single entry per CDR3 protein. The sample contains around 990,000 distinct CDR3 sequences, roughly two fifths of which appear only once. Germline V gene sequence: CDR1 MDHEN, CDR2 SYDVKM. V lost 2 bases and J 6 bases, leaving 4 bases between the germline ends. This CDR3 region has 11 residues. Study outcomes and limitations: More naive CD4+ cells and higher diversity were found in long-lived than in aged donors.

Total RNA was isolated from each sample in quantities of at least 5 micrograms. The sequence was obtained from a man aged 18 to 29 in good health. The chain has TRBV28 and TRBJ1-1; D unresolved. The sequenced sample consisted of blood. CDR3: CASSLTAEAFF. Written as DNA, the CDR3 is TGTGCCAGCAGTTTAACAGCTGAAGCTTTCTTT.